This T cell receptor beta chain was sequenced in a study of Ad26.COV2.S vaccination and SARS-CoV-2 variants. Study summary: Donor was one of the participants in the Ad26.COV2.S arm of the COV1001 trial. Dosing was one shot or two shots 56 days apart. Study-level findings and limits: Measurements of TCR breadth and depth may have given underestimates of the total T cell responses. CD8+ and CD4+ T cells specific for spike reportedly responded with substantial breadth after vaccination.

Turning to this clone: The target antigen is unknown.

Trimming pared 6 bases from V and 6 bases from J, leaving 11 bases between. Germline CDR1 MNHEY, CDR2 SVGAGI. The CDR3 consists of 12 residues. Documented treatment: approximately 18 received Ad26.COV2.S at low or high dose, single or two shots; 5 received placebo; per-sample allocation not given. The investigators took samples on day 63 after the first vaccine or placebo injection. The table came from immunoSEQ multiplex PCR; TCRdb's copy has only in-frame clones and leaves some out. This table has fewer than 600,000 clones, roughly nine tenths appearing once. This chain connects TRBV6-5 to TRBJ1-1; a possible D gene is TRBD1 (6 bases). Sequenced here: peripheral blood, sampled in a trial of Ad26.COV2.S vaccine versus placebo. This TCR derives from a person between 18 and 59 years old who received the Ad26.COV2.S COVID-19 vaccine or a placebo. The CDR3 reads CASSTGYAEAFF. Here the CDR3 DNA reads TGTGCCAGCAGCACAGGGTATGCTGAAGCTTTCTTT.